A selection of T cell receptor beta chains follows, all from one sample in a study of blood T cell repertoires in COVID-19. Sequencing used immunoSEQ multiplex PCR; TCRdb keeps in-frame clones, though not all of them. The sample lists 150,000 to 200,000 clones; around 86% were seen once. The material sequenced was peripheral blood. These receptors came from a man aged 50 or older with active or convalescent COVID-19. Both conserved end residues are part of each CDR3. The D gene is left open where the match is weak. Clone size is given for some rows only: seen once, a few or many times, or a class if the clone is expanded.

v_call	j_call	d_call	clone_size	cdr3_nt	cdr3_aa
TRBV10-1	TRBJ1-6	-	-	TGCGCCAGCAGTGAACAGATCTATAATTCACCCCTCCACTTT	CASSEQIYNSPLHF
TRBV3-1/TRBV3-2	TRBJ2-5	TRBD2	-	TGTGCCAGCAGCCGTGGGACTAGCGGCCCCCAAGAGACCCAGTACTTC	CASSRGTSGPQETQYF
TRBV7-2	TRBJ2-7	TRBD1	-	TGTGCCAGCAGCTGGAACAGGGGCGACGAGCAGTACTTC	CASSWNRGDEQYF
TRBV6-5	TRBJ1-5	TRBD1	-	TGTGCCAGCAGCCGAGACAGGGTCGGCAATCAGCCCCAGCATTTT	CASSRDRVGNQPQHF
TRBV4-1	TRBJ1-1	-	-	TGCGCCAGCAGCCAGGAAAGCGTAAGACTGAACACTGAAGCTTTCTTT	CASSQESVRLNTEAFF
TRBV15	TRBJ1-4	TRBD1	-	TGTGCCACCAGCAGAGCTCATGGACAGGGGAGTAATGAAAAACTGTTTTTT	CATSRAHGQGSNEKLFF
TRBV29-1	TRBJ2-3	TRBD1	-	TGCAGCGTTGAAAGGGGACAGGGGACAGATACGCAGTATTTT	CSVERGQGTDTQYF
TRBV29-1	TRBJ2-3	TRBD2	-	TGCAGCGTTGTACCAGCGGGAGGATTTGTTGCAGATACGCAGTATTTT	CSVVPAGGFVADTQYF
TRBV6-2/TRBV6-3	TRBJ2-4	-	-	TGTGCCAGCAGTACCGCCGGCCAGGGGCGGAACATTCAGTACTTC	CASSTAGQGRNIQYF
TRBV13	TRBJ2-2	TRBD2	-	TGTGCCAGCAGCCCCCTGGGGGTAGCGGGAGGGCGCACCGGGGAGCTGTTTTTT	CASSPLGVAGGRTGELFF
TRBV6-5	TRBJ2-7	TRBD2	-	TGTGCCAGCAGCGGACTAGGGCCCTACGAGCAGTACTTC	CASSGLGPYEQYF
TRBV23-1	TRBJ2-7	-	-	TGCGCCAGCAGTGATCCCGACAGGACCTACGAGCAGTACTTC	CASSDPDRTYEQYF
TRBV9	TRBJ1-3	-	-	TGTGCCAGCAGCGTATCCCAGGGGCCTGGAAACACCATATATTTT	CASSVSQGPGNTIYF
TRBV4-2	TRBJ2-1	-	-	TGTGCCAGCAGCCAAGAATCCGGGAGCTCCTACAATGAGCAGTTCTTC	CASSQESGSSYNEQFF
TRBV3-1/TRBV3-2	TRBJ1-2	-	-	TGTGCCAGCAGCCCATCCCGACTGGACAGCCCATTAGGCTACACCTTC	CASSPSRLDSPLGYTF
TRBV20-1	TRBJ2-2	-	-	TGCAGTGCTAGTAAGACAGGTATCATCACCGGGGAGCTGTTTTTT	CSASKTGIITGELFF
TRBV6-5	TRBJ1-4	TRBD1	few	TGTGCCAGCAGTTACGGACAGGGGGTTTTCGAAAAACTGTTTTTT	CASSYGQGVFEKLFF
TRBV28	TRBJ2-4	-	-	TGTGCCAGCAGTCTCCAGGGAAGGAGGGGCATTCAGTACTTC	CASSLQGRRGIQYF
TRBV5-3	TRBJ2-5	TRBD2	-	TGTGCCAGAAGACGTAGCGGGAGGGCCTGGGAGACCCAGTACTTC	CARRRSGRAWETQYF
TRBV5-5	TRBJ1-4	-	-	TGTGCCAGCAGCCCTGTTGCAACTAATGAAAAACTGTTTTTT	CASSPVATNEKLFF
TRBV14	TRBJ2-1	-	-	TGTGCCAGCAGCCAAGTTTTGCGAGACAATGAGCAGTTCTTC	CASSQVLRDNEQFF
TRBV5-1	TRBJ2-5	-	once	TGCGCCAGCAGCTTGGGCTACCTGAACCAAGAGACCCAGTACTTC	CASSLGYLNQETQYF
TRBV2	TRBJ2-5	TRBD1	-	TGTGCCAGCAGCCGGACAGGGGCAGGAAGTCAAGAGACCCAGTACTTC	CASSRTGAGSQETQYF
TRBV5-4	TRBJ2-6	-	-	TGTGCCAGCAGCATCGTATCGGGGGCCAACGTCCTGACTTTC	CASSIVSGANVLTF
TRBV2	TRBJ1-2	-	-	TGTGCCAGCAGTGAAGCAGGTCGGCAGTCGGGAGGTGGTGGCTACACCTTC	CASSEAGRQSGGGGYTF
TRBV30	TRBJ1-2	TRBD1	-	TGTGCCTGGAGTGACCCGGGACAGGGGGCTGGCTATGGCTACACCTTC	CAWSDPGQGAGYGYTF
TRBV5-1	TRBJ1-1	-	-	TGCGCCAGCAGCTTTAGCGGGGCGGTGAACACTGAAGCTTTCTTT	CASSFSGAVNTEAFF
TRBV20-1	TRBJ2-2	TRBD1	-	TGCAGTGCTAGTTCGACAGGGGGGGTGATCACCGGGGAGCTGTTTTTT	CSASSTGGVITGELFF
TRBV18	TRBJ2-5	-	-	TGTGCCAGCTCACCCCTTGAAGACAGGACTTTCCAAGAGACCCAGTACTTC	CASSPLEDRTFQETQYF
TRBV18	TRBJ2-7	-	once	TGTGCCAGCTCACGCCCTGGGGGGGGCTCCTCCTACGAGCAGTACTTC	CASSRPGGGSSYEQYF
TRBV21-1	TRBJ1-5	-	-	TGTGCCAGCAGCAAAGCGCGGAGGGTTCGCGGTCAGCCCCAGCATTTT	CASSKARRVRGQPQHF
TRBV24-1	TRBJ2-3	-	-	TGTGCCACCAGTGATTTCGGGAGATTAACGGCAGATACGCAGTATTTT	CATSDFGRLTADTQYF
TRBV5-1	TRBJ2-3	TRBD2	-	TGCGCCAGCAGCTTGGGGGCTAGCGGGATTACAGATACGCAGTATTTT	CASSLGASGITDTQYF
TRBV15	TRBJ2-3	-	-	TGTGCCACCGGGGCACGCACAGATACGCAGTATTTT	CATGARTDTQYF
TRBV18	TRBJ2-7	TRBD2	-	TGTGCCAGCTCAAGGGCCGGCGGGGGGCTTTACGAGCAGTACTTC	CASSRAGGGLYEQYF
TRBV29-1	TRBJ2-7	TRBD2	-	TGCAGCGTCCAAAGCGGGGGGAAATACGAGCAGTACTTC	CSVQSGGKYEQYF
TRBV19	TRBJ1-1	TRBD1	-	TGTGCCAGTAGTCCGACACAGGGGGCGCGCACTGAAGCTTTCTTT	CASSPTQGARTEAFF
TRBV7-2	TRBJ1-6	-	-	TGTGCCAGCAGCGCCCCGACAGGAGATAATTCACCCCTCCACTTT	CASSAPTGDNSPLHF
TRBV19	TRBJ1-1	-	-	TGTGCCAGTAGCTCAACAGTGTACACTGAAGCTTTCTTT	CASSSTVYTEAFF
TRBV2	TRBJ1-2	-	-	TGTGCCAGCAGCTACGGGGGGGCTAAGGTTGGCTACACCTTC	CASSYGGAKVGYTF
TRBV18	TRBJ1-1	TRBD1	-	TGTGCCAGCTCCAAGGGGACAGGGGACACTGAAGCTTTCTTT	CASSKGTGDTEAFF
TRBV11-2	TRBJ2-7	-	-	TGTGCCAGCAGCTTTAGCCAAAGTAGCCTCTACGAGCAGTACTTC	CASSFSQSSLYEQYF
TRBV18	TRBJ1-4	-	-	TGTGCCAGCTCACCTTCCCGGGGGGAAACTAATGAAAAACTGTTTTTT	CASSPSRGETNEKLFF
TRBV18	TRBJ2-7	TRBD2	few	TGTGCCAGCTCATCGGGACTAGCGGGAGGCGAGCAGTACTTC	CASSSGLAGGEQYF
TRBV6-6	TRBJ2-7	TRBD2	-	TGTGCCAGCAGTAGAAGCGGGGGGTCCTACGAGCAGTACTTC	CASSRSGGSYEQYF
TRBV4-1	TRBJ2-7	-	-	TGCGCCAGCAGCCAGATACAGGGTGTTTACGAGCAGTACTTC	CASSQIQGVYEQYF
TRBV5-1	TRBJ2-5	TRBD1	-	TGCGCCAGCAGCTTGGAATCGTCAGGGGGCCAAGAGACCCAGTACTTC	CASSLESSGGQETQYF
TRBV11-2	TRBJ1-1	-	-	TGTGCCAGCAGACAGCTATCGACTGAAGCTTTCTTT	CASRQLSTEAFF
TRBV2	TRBJ1-4	-	-	TGTGCCAGCAGTGTTGAACAGGGTGGGGAAAAACTGTTTTTT	CASSVEQGGEKLFF
TRBV27	TRBJ2-3	-	once	TGTGCCAGCAGTTCGACGGCTCTAGGGGGGGCAGATACGCAGTATTTT	CASSSTALGGADTQYF